The rows below give T cell receptor beta chains drawn from one sample of a study of a mutant IDH1 vaccine in newly diagnosed glioma. No antigen is known for these receptors. Method: immunoSEQ multiplex PCR; TCRdb's copy keeps in-frame clones and lacks some. This table has fewer than 85,000 clones, approximately 75% appearing once. The sample here was PBMCs, taken from a glioma patient whose treatment included an IDH1 peptide vaccine. These receptors were taken from a man aged 35 to 55 with glioma. CDR3s include the opening cysteine and the closing phenylalanine or tryptophan. A D gene is named only where the DNA matches it firmly. Clone sizes are given selectively: once, few, many, or a class where the clone is expanded.

D gene: NA; J gene: TRBJ2-1; clone size: NA; V gene: TRBV7-9; CDR3 protein: CASSLLFGDSNEQFF; CDR3 DNA: TGTGCCAGCAGCTTACTTTTTGGGGATAGCAATGAGCAGTTCTTC
D gene: TRBD1; J gene: TRBJ2-2; clone size: NA; V gene: TRBV2; CDR3 protein: CASKRQGTTGELFF; CDR3 DNA: TGTGCCAGCAAGAGACAGGGGACCACCGGGGAGCTGTTTTTT
D gene: TRBD1; J gene: TRBJ1-1; clone size: many; V gene: TRBV7-2; CDR3 protein: CASSLVAGQGILGTEAFF; CDR3 DNA: TGTGCCAGCAGCTTAGTTGCGGGACAGGGGATTTTGGGCACTGAAGCTTTCTTT
D gene: TRBD2; J gene: TRBJ2-3; clone size: NA; V gene: TRBV11-2; CDR3 protein: CASSSGLAGGYTDTQYF; CDR3 DNA: TGTGCCAGCAGCTCTGGACTAGCGGGGGGATACACAGATACGCAGTATTTT
D gene: TRBD1; J gene: TRBJ2-3; clone size: NA; V gene: TRBV7-2; CDR3 protein: CASSSPPGQPTDTQYF; CDR3 DNA: TGTGCCAGCAGCTCCCCCCCGGGACAGCCCACAGATACGCAGTATTTT
D gene: TRBD1; J gene: TRBJ1-3; clone size: NA; V gene: TRBV7-2; CDR3 protein: CASSYRDRGLGNTIYF; CDR3 DNA: TGTGCCAGCAGCTACCGGGACAGGGGGCTAGGAAACACCATATATTTT
D gene: NA; J gene: TRBJ2-5; clone size: NA; V gene: TRBV7-2; CDR3 protein: CASSTGVYQETQYF; CDR3 DNA: TGTGCCAGCAGCACGGGGGTGTACCAAGAGACCCAGTACTTC
D gene: TRBD2; J gene: TRBJ2-1; clone size: NA; V gene: TRBV13; CDR3 protein: CASSSGTSGGHSYNEQFF; CDR3 DNA: TGTGCCAGCAGCTCCGGGACTAGCGGGGGGCACTCCTACAATGAGCAGTTCTTC
D gene: NA; J gene: TRBJ2-5; clone size: NA; V gene: TRBV29-1; CDR3 protein: CSVREGETQYF; CDR3 DNA: TGCAGCGTTAGGGAAGGAGAGACCCAGTACTTC
D gene: TRBD2; J gene: TRBJ2-7; clone size: NA; V gene: TRBV4-3; CDR3 protein: CASSQGLAGPFPYEQYF; CDR3 DNA: TGCGCCAGCAGCCAAGGGCTAGCGGGTCCCTTTCCCTACGAGCAGTACTTC
D gene: TRBD2; J gene: TRBJ2-3; clone size: NA; V gene: TRBV7-2; CDR3 protein: CASSSAGTISTDTQYF; CDR3 DNA: TGTGCCAGCAGCTCCGCAGGGACTATCAGCACAGATACGCAGTATTTT
D gene: NA; J gene: TRBJ2-2; clone size: once; V gene: TRBV2; CDR3 protein: CAGQQNTGELFF; CDR3 DNA: TGTGCCGGACAGCAGAACACCGGGGAGCTGTTTTTT
D gene: NA; J gene: TRBJ2-4; clone size: NA; V gene: TRBV7-9; CDR3 protein: CASSTPPTGNSKNIQYF; CDR3 DNA: TGTGCCAGCAGCACCCCTCCGACAGGCAACTCCAAAAACATTCAGTACTTC
D gene: NA; J gene: TRBJ1-5; clone size: NA; V gene: TRBV6-6; CDR3 protein: CASSGGHF; CDR3 DNA: TGTGCCAGCAGTGGGGGGCATTTT
D gene: NA; J gene: TRBJ2-7; clone size: NA; V gene: TRBV7-2; CDR3 protein: CASSPIPIVRGEQYF; CDR3 DNA: TGTGCCAGCAGCCCTATCCCAATTGTGCGAGGGGAGCAGTACTTC